This T cell receptor beta chain was obtained from a study of regulatory T cells. Whole-study results and caveats: Hydrophobic residues at CDR3 positions 6 and 7 were enriched in conventional CD4+ T cells of CD3G-deficient patients.

Concerning this clone itself: Its matching antigen is unknown.

Trimming removed 9 bases at V and 5 bases at J, with 16 bases between. The CDR3 covers 13 residues. Germline assignment: CDR1 MNHNY and CDR2 SVGAGI (reference sequence). CD4+ cells were sorted into CD25-high CD127-low regulatory cells and CD25-low CD127-high conventional cells. Amplification used 52 TRBV primers and 13 TRBJ primers. Profiling relied on immunoSEQ multiplex PCR, and the TCRdb table lists in-frame clones only, not all of them. The table has 30,000 to 40,000 clones, about 89% seen once. The source is a person aged 18 to 29 with CD3G deficiency. The sequenced sample consisted of conventional CD4+ T cells sorted from blood. The chain joins TRBV6-6 to TRBJ1-1, with D perhaps matching TRBD1 (5 bases). DNA for the CDR3: TGTGCCAGTATCGGGACGGGAGGTACTGAAGCTTTCTTT. It codes for CASIGTGGTEAFF.